This T cell receptor beta chain was retrieved from a study of OX40 agonist ivuxolimab in advanced cancers. Background on the study: Patients received intravenous ivuxolimab every 2 weeks at 0.01 to 10 mg/kg.

Findings and caveats of the study: It was not determined which antigens were specifically recognized by the peripheral T cells that had undergone clonal expansion.

TCRdb keeps only in-frame clones here, not all; method: immunoSEQ multiplex PCR. The sample has some 50,000 clones, about 90% seen once. In regard to this clone: Its antigen remains unknown.

The cohort excluded patients with autoimmune disease history or systemic immunosuppression. Blood sampling took place at baseline, cycle 4 day 1, and cycle 7 day 1. The germline gives CDR1 SGHRS, CDR2 YFSETQ. With V trimmed by 4 bases and J by 4 bases, 8 bases remained unmatched. This CDR3 is built from 15 residues. This material consisted of CD4+ or CD8+ T cells sorted from blood, taken in a trial of the OX40 agonist ivuxolimab. The chain uses TRBV5-1 and TRBJ2-5; 9 bases line up with TRBD1. The TCR was taken from an adult with an advanced solid tumor such as melanoma, head and neck, liver or kidney cancer. The CDR3 sequence is CASSPWTGDGETQYF. The CDR3 bases are TGCGCCAGCAGCCCCTGGACAGGGGACGGAGAGACCCAGTACTTC.